This T cell receptor beta chain was sequenced for a study of PD-1 blockade in mismatch repair-deficient tumors. Study information: All were previously treated, progressing patients with around 12 mismatch repair-deficient cancer types.

TCRs were sequenced from a few patients responding to pembrolizumab. Concerning this clone itself: The antigen is undetermined.

Clones were sequenced by immunoSEQ multiplex PCR, and TCRdb holds only the in-frame ones, with some missing. This table has about 84,000 clones, roughly 80% appearing once. Overall study findings and caveats: After pembrolizumab, tumor-resident clones rose rapidly, then generally contracted before radiologic responses.

This CDR3 is 14 amino acids long. Germline V lookup: CDR1 MNHEY, CDR2 SVGAGI. Trimming cost V 6 bases and J 5 bases, with 13 bases left between them. The V gene is TRBV6-5, the J gene TRBJ1-4, with D perhaps matching TRBD1 (6 bases). The sample here was peripheral blood, taken 12 weeks after starting pembrolizumab. This sequence originates from an adult with mismatch repair-deficient cancer. CDR3: CASSPGHYNEKLFF. CDR3 in DNA: TGTGCCAGCAGCCCGGGACACTACAATGAAAAACTGTTTTTT.